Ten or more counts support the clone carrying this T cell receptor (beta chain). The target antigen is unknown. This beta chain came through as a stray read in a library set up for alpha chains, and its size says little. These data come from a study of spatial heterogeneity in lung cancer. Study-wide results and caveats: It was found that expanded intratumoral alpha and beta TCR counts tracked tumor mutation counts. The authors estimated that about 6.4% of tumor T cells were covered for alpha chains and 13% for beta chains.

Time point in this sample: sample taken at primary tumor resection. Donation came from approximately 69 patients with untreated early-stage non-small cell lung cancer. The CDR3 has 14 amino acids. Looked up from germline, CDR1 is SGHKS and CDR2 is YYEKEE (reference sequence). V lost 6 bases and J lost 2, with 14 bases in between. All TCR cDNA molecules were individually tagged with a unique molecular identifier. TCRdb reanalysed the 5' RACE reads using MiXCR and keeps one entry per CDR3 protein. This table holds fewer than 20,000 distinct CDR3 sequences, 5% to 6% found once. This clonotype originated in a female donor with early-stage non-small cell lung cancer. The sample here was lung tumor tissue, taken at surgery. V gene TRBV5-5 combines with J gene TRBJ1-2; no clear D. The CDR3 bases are TGTGCCAGCACCAACGACCCAACCAACTATGGCTACACCTTC. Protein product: CASTNDPTNYGYTF.